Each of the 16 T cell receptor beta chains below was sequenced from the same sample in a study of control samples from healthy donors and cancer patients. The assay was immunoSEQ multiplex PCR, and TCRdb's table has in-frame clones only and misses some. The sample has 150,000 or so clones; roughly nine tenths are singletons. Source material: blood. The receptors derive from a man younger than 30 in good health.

The CDR3 DNA sequence: TGCGCCAGCAGCTTGGCTCCTCAGGCTAGCGGGGGTAGTGAGACCCAGTACTTC. Its translation is CASSLAPQASGGSETQYF. The gene calls are TRBV5-1 and TRBJ2-5; 10 bases are shared with TRBD2. V trimming: 0 bases; J trimming: 5 bases; junction bases outside the gene matches: 13. The CDR3 covers 18 residues. Germline CDR1 is SGHRS and CDR2 is YFSETQ.

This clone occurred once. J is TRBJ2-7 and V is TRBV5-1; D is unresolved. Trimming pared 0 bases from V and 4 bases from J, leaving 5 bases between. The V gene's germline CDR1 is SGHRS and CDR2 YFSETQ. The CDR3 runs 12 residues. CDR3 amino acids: CASSLGGYEQYF. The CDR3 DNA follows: TGCGCCAGCAGCTTGGGGGGTTACGAGCAGTACTTC.

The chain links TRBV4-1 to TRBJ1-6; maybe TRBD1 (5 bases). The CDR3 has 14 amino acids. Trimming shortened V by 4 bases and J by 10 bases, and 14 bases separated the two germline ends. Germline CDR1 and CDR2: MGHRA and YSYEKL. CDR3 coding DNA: TGCGCCAGCAGCCCACTCAGGGAAAGCTCACCCCTCCACTTT. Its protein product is CASSPLRESSPLHF.

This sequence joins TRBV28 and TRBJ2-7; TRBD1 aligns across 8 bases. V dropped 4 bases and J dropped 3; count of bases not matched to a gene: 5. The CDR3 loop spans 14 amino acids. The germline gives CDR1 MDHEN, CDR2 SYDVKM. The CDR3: CASSSGQGYYEQYF. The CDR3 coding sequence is TGTGCCAGCAGTTCCGGACAGGGCTACTACGAGCAGTACTTC.

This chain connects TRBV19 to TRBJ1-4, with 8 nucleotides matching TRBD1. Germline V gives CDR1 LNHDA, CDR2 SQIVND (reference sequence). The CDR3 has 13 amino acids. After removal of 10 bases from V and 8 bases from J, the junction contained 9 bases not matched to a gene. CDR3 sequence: CATGGQGIEKLFF. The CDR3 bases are TGTGCCACCGGAGGACAGGGAATAGAAAAACTGTTTTTT.

The CDR3 is CASSSLTGAPTDTQYF. CDR3 DNA sequence: TGTGCCAGCAGTTCCTTGACAGGGGCCCCCACAGATACGCAGTATTTT. J is TRBJ2-3 and V is TRBV6-2 or TRBV6-3; 8 positions match TRBD1. V was pared by 4 bases and J by 2 bases, with 8 bases of the junction left unmatched. CDR1 and CDR2 from the germline V gene are MNHEY and SVGEGT. CDR3 length: 16 residues.

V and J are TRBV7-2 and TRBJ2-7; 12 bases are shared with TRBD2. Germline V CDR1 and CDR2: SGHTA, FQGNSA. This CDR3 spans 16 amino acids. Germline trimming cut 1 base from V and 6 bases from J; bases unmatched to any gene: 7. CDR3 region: CASSLVGLAGQIEQYF. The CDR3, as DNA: TGTGCCAGCAGCTTAGTAGGACTAGCGGGGCAAATCGAGCAGTACTTC. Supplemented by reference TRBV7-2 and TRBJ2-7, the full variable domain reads GAGVSQSPSNKVTEKGKDVELRCDPISGHTALYWYRQSLGQGLEFLIYFQGNSAPDKSGLPSDRFSAERTGGSVSTLTIQRTQQEDSAVYLCASSLVGLAGQIEQYFGPGTRLTVT.

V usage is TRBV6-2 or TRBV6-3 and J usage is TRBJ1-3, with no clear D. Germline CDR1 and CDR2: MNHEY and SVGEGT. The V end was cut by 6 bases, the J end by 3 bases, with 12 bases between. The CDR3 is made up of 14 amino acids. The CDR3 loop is CASSPIGVGNTIYF. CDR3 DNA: TGTGCCAGCAGCCCGATCGGGGTTGGAAACACCATATATTTT.

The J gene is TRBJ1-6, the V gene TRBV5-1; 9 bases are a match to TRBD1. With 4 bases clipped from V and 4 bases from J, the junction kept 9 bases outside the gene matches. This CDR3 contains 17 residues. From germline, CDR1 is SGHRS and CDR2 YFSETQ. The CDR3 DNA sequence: TGCGCCAGCAGCCTGGGGGACAGGGAGGTTTATAATTCACCCCTCCACTTT. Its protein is CASSLGDREVYNSPLHF.

The CDR3 region has the DNA TGCGCCAGCAGTCGGGAGGGAAGCTCCTATAATTCACCCCTCCACTTT. Residues: CASSREGSSYNSPLHF. This chain uses TRBV5-1 with TRBJ1-6; D uncertain. Germline CDR1 reads SGHRS; CDR2 reads YFSETQ. This CDR3 comprises 16 residues. V gave up 5 bases and J gave up 0 bases, with 12 bases separating them.

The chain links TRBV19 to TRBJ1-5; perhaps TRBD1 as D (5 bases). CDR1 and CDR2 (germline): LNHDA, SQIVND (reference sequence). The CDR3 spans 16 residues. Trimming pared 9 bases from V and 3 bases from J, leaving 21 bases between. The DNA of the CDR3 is TGTGCCAGCCGCTTACGGGGGGATCTTGTCAATCAGCCCCAGCATTTT. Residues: CASRLRGDLVNQPQHF.

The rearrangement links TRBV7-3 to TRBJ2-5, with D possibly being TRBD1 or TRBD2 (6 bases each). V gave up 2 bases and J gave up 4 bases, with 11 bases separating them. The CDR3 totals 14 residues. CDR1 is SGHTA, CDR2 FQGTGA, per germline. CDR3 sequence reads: CASSLGGPGETQYF. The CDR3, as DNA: TGTGCCAGCAGCTTAGGGGGGCCCGGAGAGACCCAGTACTTC.

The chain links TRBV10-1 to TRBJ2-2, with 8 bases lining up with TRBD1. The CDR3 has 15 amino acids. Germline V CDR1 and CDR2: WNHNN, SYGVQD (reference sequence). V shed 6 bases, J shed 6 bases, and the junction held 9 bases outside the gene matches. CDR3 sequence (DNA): TGCGCCAGCAGCTCCGCGGACAGGGTATCCGGGGAGCTGTTTTTT. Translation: CASSSADRVSGELFF.

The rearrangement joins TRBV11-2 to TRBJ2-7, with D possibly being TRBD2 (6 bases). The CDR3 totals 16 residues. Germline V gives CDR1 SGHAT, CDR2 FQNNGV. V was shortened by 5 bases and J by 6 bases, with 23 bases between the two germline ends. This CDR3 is CASSPGGGTSLSEQYF. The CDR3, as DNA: TGTGCCAGCAGCCCCGGGGGTGGGACCTCCCTCTCCGAGCAGTACTTC. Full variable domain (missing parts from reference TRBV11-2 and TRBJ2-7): EAGVAQSPRYKIIEKRQSVAFWCNPISGHATLYWYQQILGQGPKLLIQFQNNGVVDDSQLPKDRFSAERLKGVDSTLKIQPAKLEDSAVYLCASSPGGGTSLSEQYFGPGTRLTVT.

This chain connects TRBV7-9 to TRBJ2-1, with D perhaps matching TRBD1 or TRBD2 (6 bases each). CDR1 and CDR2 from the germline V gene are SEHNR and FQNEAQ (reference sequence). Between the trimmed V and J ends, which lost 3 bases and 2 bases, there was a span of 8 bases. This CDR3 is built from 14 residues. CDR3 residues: CASSFGGPYNEQFF. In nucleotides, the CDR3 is TGTGCCAGCAGCTTTGGGGGGCCCTACAATGAGCAGTTCTTC.

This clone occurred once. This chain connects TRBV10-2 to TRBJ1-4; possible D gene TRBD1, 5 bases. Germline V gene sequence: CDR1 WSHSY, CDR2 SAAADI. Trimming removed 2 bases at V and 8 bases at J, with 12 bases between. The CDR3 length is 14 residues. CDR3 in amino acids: CASSETGPTEKLFF. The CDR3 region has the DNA TGCGCCAGCAGTGAGACGGGGCCCACGGAAAAACTGTTTTTT.